This note documents a single T cell receptor (beta chain) sequence. This sample is part of a study of cytotoxic CD8 clonotypes in ibrutinib-treated CLL. TCRdb's table, derived via immunoSEQ multiplex PCR, lists solely in-frame clones and lacks some. The sample gives tens of thousands of clones, over 60% of which show up once; 35% to 55% is in the top ten. Deletions cut 0 bases from V and 6 bases from J, with 14 bases between. Germline V gives CDR1 MDHEN, CDR2 SYDVKM. The CDR3 spans 15 residues. The material sequenced was PBMCs, taken after 12 months of ibrutinib treatment. This chain connects TRBV28 to TRBJ1-2, with D unresolved. The clonotype originates from a human donor with chronic lymphocytic leukemia. In DNA form, the CDR3 reads TGTGCCAGCAGTTTATGGGGGATCTCGGGAGATGGCTACACCTTC. It encodes CASSLWGISGDGYTF.